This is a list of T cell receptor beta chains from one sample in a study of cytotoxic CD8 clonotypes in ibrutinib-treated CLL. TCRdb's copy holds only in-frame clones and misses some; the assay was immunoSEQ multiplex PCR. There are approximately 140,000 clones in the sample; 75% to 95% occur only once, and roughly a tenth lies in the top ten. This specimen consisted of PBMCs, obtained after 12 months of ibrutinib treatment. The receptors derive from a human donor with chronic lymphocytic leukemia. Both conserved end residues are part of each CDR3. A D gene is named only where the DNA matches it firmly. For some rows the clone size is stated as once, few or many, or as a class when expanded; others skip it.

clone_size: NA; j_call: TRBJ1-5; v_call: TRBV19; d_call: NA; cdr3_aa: CASSIQTVQPQHF; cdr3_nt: TGTGCCAGTAGTATCCAGACAGTTCAGCCCCAGCATTTT
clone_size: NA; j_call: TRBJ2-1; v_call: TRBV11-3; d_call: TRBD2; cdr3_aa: CASSLDRAGGSYNEQFF; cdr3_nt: TGTGCCAGCAGCTTAGATCGGGCGGGAGGCTCTTACAATGAGCAGTTCTTC
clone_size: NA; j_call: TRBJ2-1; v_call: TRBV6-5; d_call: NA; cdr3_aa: CASRKDAYNEQFF; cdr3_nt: TGTGCCAGCAGAAAGGATGCCTACAATGAGCAGTTCTTC
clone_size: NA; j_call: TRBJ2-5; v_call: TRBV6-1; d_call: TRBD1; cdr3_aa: CASRIRRTGQETQYF; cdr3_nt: TGTGCCAGCAGAATCAGACGGACAGGTCAAGAGACCCAGTACTTC
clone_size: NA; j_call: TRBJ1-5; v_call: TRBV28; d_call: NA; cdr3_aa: CASSGGARQPQHF; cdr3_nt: TGTGCCAGCAGTGGAGGGGCAAGGCAGCCCCAGCATTTT
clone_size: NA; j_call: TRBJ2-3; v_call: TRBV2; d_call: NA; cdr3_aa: CASSNRGLSTDTQYF; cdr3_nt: TGTGCCAGCAGCAACCGTGGACTAAGCACAGATACGCAGTATTTT
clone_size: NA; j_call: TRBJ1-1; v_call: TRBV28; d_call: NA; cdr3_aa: CASRVTGMNTEAFF; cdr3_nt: TGTGCCAGCAGGGTGACAGGTATGAACACTGAAGCTTTCTTT
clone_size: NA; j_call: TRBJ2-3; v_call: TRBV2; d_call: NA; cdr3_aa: CASRRDPPDTQYF; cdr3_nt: TGTGCCAGCAGGCGGGACCCCCCAGATACGCAGTATTTT
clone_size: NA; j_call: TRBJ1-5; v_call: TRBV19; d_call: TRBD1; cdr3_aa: CASSIGDDRGTNQPQHF; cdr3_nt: TGTGCCAGTAGTATAGGGGACGACAGGGGAACGAATCAGCCCCAGCATTTT
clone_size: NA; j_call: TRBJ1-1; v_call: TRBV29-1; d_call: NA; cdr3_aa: CSVEDWGVVQAFF; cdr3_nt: TGCAGCGTTGAAGATTGGGGCGTAGTACAAGCTTTCTTT
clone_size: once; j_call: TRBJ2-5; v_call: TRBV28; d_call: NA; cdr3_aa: CASSPTGVRETQYF; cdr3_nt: TGTGCCAGCAGTCCTACGGGGGTCAGGGAGACCCAGTACTTC
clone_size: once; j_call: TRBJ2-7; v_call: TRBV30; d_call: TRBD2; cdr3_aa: CAWSGGDYYEQYF; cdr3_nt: TGTGCCTGGAGTGGTGGGGACTACTACGAGCAGTACTTC
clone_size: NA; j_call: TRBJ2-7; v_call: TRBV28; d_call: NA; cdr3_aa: CASSFERVYEQYF; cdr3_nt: TGTGCCAGCAGTTTTGAGAGGGTATACGAGCAGTACTTC
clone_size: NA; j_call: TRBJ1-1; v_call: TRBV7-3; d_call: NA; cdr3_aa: CASSLGPTEAFF; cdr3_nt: TGTGCCAGCAGCTTAGGCCCCACTGAAGCTTTCTTT
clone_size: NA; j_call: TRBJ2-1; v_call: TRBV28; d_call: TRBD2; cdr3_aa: CASSRLTLAGGNEQFF; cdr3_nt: TGTGCCAGCAGCCGCCTTACCTTAGCGGGAGGCAATGAGCAGTTCTTC
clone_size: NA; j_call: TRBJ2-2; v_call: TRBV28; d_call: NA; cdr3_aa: CASTSGPSPGELFF; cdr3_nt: TGTGCCAGCACCTCCGGCCCGAGCCCCGGGGAGCTGTTTTTT
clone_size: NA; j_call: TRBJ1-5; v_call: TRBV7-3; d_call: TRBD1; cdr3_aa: CASSSRPGQDSNQPQHF; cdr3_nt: TGTGCCAGCAGCTCGAGACCCGGACAGGATAGCAATCAGCCCCAGCATTTT
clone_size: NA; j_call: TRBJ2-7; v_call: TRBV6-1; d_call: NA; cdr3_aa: CASSEAYRGAEQYF; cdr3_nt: TGTGCCAGCAGTGAAGCATATAGGGGCGCCGAGCAGTACTTC
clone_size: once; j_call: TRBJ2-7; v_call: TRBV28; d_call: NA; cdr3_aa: CASSSDTGGSYEQYF; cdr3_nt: TGTGCCAGCAGTTCCGACACTGGGGGCTCCTACGAGCAGTACTTC
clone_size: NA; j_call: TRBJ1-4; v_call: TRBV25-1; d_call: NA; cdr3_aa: CASSVVKGEKLFF; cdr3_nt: TGTGCCAGCAGTGTTGTCAAGGGCGAAAAACTGTTTTTT
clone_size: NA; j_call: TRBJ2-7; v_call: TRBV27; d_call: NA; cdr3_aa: CASSLRGVSNYEQYF; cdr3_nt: TGTGCCAGCAGTCTGCGGGGAGTATCGAACTACGAGCAGTACTTC
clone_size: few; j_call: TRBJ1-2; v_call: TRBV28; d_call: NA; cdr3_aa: CASRYQGNYGYTF; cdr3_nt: TGTGCCAGCAGATACCAGGGCAACTATGGCTACACCTTC
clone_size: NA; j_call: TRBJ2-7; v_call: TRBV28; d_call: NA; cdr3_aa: CATSVHLRDEQYF; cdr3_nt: TGTGCCACAAGCGTACATCTCCGCGACGAGCAGTACTTC
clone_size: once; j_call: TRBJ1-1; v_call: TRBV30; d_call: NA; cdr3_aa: CAWSGTVNTEAFF; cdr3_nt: TGTGCCTGGAGTGGGACAGTGAACACTGAAGCTTTCTTT